Here is one TCR beta chain with its context. Recruitment covered about 25 US areas and drew participants whose ages spanned 18 to 89 years. Participants were placed into cohorts based on the clinical history they reported. The data derive from a study of blood T cell repertoires in COVID-19. About the research overall: The United States, Italy and Spain were the sources of the acute and convalescent COVID-19 samples. In each case, the material was cDNA or gDNA derived from T cells, B-cell-depleted T cells, or PBMCs.

Produced via immunoSEQ multiplex PCR; TCRdb's table is partial and in-frame only. This sample has some 290,000 clones, with 90% found just once. The source of this sequence is a woman aged 25 to 39 who had been exposed to COVID-19. The sequenced material came from PBMCs or T cells enriched from blood (not recorded which).

This CDR3 is CASSQSPRTGQYSGNTIYF. DNA for the CDR3: TGTGCCAGCAGCCAATCTCCCAGAACCGGACAGTACTCTGGAAACACCATATATTTT. The chain is built from TRBV3-1 (or the pseudogene TRBV3-2) and TRBJ1-3, with D perhaps matching TRBD1 (6 bases). This CDR3 is 19 amino acids long. Trimming took off 2 bases at V and 0 bases at J, with 20 bases between the two ends. Per the germline V gene, CDR1 is LGHDT and CDR2 is YNNKEL (reference sequence).